This T cell receptor beta chain was captured by sequencing in a study of monozygotic twins with cystic fibrosis. Looking at the study overall: Libraries were built from 3 to 3.5 micrograms of fragmented DNA using about 14 PCR cycles. Study-level findings and limits: J usage was most co-twin-similar in 8 of 16 pairs, V in 13. Unrelated CF individuals shared fewer identical clonotypes than monozygotic CF twins. No link emerged between shared CDR3 counts and age, concordance or severity.

Germline V CDR1 and CDR2: MNHNY, SVGAGI (reference sequence). The CDR3 has 11 residues. V lost 8 bases to trimming and J lost 10 bases, with 12 bases between them. Concerning this clone: What it binds is unknown.

Produced via immunoSEQ multiplex PCR; TCRdb's table is partial and in-frame only. The sample carries 15,000 or so clones, 75% to 90% recorded once. The sample comprised blood. The rearrangement links TRBV6-6 to TRBJ1-5; weak D call: TRBD1 (5 bases). The sequence derives from a boy younger than 18 with cystic fibrosis. The DNA of the CDR3 is TGTGCCAGCGGGGAGAGGGGACCCCAGCATTTT. Its protein product is CASGERGPQHF.